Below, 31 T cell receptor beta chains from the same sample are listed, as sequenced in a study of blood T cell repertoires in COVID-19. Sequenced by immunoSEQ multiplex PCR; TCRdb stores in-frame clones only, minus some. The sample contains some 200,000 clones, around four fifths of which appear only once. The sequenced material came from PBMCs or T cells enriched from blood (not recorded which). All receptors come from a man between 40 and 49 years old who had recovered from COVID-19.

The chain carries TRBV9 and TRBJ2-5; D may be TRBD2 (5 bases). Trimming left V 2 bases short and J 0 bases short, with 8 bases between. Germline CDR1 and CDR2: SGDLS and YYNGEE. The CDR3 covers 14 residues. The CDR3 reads CASSVYSDQETQYF. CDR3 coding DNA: TGTGCCAGCAGCGTTTATAGCGACCAAGAGACCCAGTACTTC.

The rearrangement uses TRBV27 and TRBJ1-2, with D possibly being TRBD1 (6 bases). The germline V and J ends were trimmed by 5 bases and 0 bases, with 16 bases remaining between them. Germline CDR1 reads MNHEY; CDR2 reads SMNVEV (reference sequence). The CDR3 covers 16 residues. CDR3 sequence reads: CASSTQPRTANYGYTF. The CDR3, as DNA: TGTGCCAGCAGTACTCAACCACGGACAGCTAACTATGGCTACACCTTC.

The CDR3 DNA is TGTGCCAGCAGTAGACTAGCGGGGCCAGATACGCAGTATTTT. This sequence encodes CASSRLAGPDTQYF. The chain employs TRBV28 and TRBJ2-3, with 11 positions matching TRBD2. The trim removed 5 bases at V and 4 bases at J, leaving 2 bases unmatched. CDR1 MDHEN and CDR2 SYDVKM come from the germline V gene. This CDR3 spans 14 amino acids.

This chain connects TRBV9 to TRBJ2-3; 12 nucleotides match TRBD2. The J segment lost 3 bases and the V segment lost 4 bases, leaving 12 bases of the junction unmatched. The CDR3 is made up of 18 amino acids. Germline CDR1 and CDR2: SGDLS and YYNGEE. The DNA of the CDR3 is TGTGCCAGCAGCCCCCTCCCGCTAGCGGGAGGGCCAACAGATACGCAGTATTTT. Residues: CASSPLPLAGGPTDTQYF.

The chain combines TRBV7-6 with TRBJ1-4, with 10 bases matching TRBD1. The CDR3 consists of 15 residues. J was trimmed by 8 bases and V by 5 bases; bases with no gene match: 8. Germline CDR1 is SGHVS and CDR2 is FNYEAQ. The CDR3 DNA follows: TGTGCCAGCAGCACCCGTCCGGGACAGGGGGAAAAACTGTTTTTT. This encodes CASSTRPGQGEKLFF.

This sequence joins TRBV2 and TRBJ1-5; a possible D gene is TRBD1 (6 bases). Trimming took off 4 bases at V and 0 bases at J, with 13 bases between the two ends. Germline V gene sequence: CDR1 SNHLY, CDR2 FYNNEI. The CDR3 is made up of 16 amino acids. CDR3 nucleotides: TGTGCCAGCAGTGCACAGGGCCCGGGTAGCAATCAGCCCCAGCATTTT. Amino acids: CASSAQGPGSNQPQHF. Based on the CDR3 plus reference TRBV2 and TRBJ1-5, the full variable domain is EPEVTQTPSHQVTQMGQEVILRCVPISNHLYFYWYRQILGQKVEFLVSFYNNEISEKSEIFDDQFSVERPDGSNFTLKIRSTKLEDSAMYFCASSAQGPGSNQPQHFGDGTRLSIL.

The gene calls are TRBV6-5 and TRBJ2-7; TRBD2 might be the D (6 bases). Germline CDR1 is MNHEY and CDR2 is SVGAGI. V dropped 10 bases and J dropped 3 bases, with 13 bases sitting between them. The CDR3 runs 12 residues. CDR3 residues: CATRGGDYEQYV. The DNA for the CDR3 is TGTGCCACCCGGGGCGGGGACTACGAGCAGTACGTC.

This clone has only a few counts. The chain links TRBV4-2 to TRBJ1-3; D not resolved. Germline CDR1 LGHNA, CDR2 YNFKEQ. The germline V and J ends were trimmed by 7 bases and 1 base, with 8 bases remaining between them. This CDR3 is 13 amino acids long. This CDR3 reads CASKRESGNTIYF. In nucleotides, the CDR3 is TGTGCCAGCAAAAGGGAGTCTGGAAACACCATATATTTT.

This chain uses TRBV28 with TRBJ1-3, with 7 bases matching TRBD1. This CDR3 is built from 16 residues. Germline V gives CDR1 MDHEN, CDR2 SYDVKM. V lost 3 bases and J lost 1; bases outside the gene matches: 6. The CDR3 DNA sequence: TGTGCCAGCAGTTTTAAGGGGGCGAAGTCTGGAAACACCATATATTTT. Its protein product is CASSFKGAKSGNTIYF.

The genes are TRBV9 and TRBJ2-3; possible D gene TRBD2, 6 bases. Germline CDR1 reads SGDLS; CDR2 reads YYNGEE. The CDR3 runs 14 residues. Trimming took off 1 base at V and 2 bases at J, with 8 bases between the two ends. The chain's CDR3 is CASSVSGFTDTQYF. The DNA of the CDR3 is TGTGCCAGCAGCGTAAGCGGGTTCACAGATACGCAGTATTTT.

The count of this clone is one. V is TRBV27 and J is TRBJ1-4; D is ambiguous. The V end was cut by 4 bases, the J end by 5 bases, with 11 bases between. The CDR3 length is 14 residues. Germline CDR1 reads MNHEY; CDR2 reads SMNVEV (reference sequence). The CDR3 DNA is TGTGCCAGCAGTTCCCCCGGGTCCAATGAAAAACTGTTTTTT. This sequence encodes CASSSPGSNEKLFF.

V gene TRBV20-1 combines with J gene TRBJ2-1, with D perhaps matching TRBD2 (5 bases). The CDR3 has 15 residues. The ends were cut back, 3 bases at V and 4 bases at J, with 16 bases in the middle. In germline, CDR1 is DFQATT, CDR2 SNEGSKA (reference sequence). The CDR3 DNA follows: TGCAGTGCTAGTTCAGGCGACTATACGTACAATGAGCAGTTCTTC. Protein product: CSASSGDYTYNEQFF.

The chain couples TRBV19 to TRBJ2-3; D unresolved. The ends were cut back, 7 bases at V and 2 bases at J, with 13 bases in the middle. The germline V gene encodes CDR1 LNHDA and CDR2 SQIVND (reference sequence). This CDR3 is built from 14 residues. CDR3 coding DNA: TGTGCCAGTAATCCAACAGCTTACACAGATACGCAGTATTTT. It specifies CASNPTAYTDTQYF.

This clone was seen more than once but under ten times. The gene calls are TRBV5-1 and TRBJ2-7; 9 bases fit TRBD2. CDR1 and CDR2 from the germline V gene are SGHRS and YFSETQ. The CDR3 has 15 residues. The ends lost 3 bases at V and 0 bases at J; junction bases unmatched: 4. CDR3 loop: CASSWTSDYSYEQYF. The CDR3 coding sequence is TGCGCCAGCAGCTGGACTAGCGATTACTCCTACGAGCAGTACTTC.

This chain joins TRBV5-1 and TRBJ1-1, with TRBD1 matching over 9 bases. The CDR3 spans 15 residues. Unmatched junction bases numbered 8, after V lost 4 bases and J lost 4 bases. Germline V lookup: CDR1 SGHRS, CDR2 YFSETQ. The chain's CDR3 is CASSRGDRVSTEAFF. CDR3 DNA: TGCGCCAGCAGCCGCGGGGACAGGGTTAGCACTGAAGCTTTCTTT.

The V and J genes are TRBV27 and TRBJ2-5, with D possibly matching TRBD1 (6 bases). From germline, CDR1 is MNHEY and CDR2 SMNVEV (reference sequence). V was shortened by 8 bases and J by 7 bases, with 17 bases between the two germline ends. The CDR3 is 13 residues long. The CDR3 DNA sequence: TGTGCCAGCCGACCGGGACACAAGGGGACCCAGTACTTC. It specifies CASRPGHKGTQYF.

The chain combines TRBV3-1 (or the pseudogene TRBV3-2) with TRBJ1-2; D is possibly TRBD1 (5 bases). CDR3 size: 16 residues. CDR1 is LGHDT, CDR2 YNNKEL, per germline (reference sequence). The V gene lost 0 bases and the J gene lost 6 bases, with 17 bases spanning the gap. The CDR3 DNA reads TGTGCCAGCAGCCAAGATCATCGACAGCCTATTGATGGCTACACCTTC. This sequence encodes CASSQDHRQPIDGYTF.

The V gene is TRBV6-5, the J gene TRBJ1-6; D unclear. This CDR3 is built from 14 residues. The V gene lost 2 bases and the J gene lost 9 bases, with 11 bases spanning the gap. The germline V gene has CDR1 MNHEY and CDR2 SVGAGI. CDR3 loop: CASSYTGSSSPLHF. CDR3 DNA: TGTGCCAGCAGTTACACGGGAAGCAGTTCACCCCTCCACTTT.

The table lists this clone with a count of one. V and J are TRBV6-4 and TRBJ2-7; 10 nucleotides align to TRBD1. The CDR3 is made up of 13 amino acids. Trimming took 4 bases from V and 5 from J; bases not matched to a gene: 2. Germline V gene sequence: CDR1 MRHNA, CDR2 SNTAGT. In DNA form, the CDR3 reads TGTGCCAGCAGTGCCGGACAGGGGGACGAGCAGTACTTC. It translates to CASSAGQGDEQYF.

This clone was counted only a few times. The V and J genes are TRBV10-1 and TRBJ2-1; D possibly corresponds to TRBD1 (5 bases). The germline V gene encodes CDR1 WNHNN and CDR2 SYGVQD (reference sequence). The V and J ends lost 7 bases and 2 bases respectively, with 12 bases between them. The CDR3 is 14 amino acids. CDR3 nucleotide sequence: TGCGCCAGCACCTCGGACATTACCTACAATGAGCAGTTCTTC. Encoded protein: CASTSDITYNEQFF.

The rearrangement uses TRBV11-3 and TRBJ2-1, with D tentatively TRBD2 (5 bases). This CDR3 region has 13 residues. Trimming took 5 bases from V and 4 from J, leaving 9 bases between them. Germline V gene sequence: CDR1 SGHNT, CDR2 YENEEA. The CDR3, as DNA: TGTGCCAGCAGCACCGGGATATACAATGAGCAGTTCTTC. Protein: CASSTGIYNEQFF.

The CDR3 coding sequence is TGTGCCAGTAGTATCCCAGGGACAGGGGGTTTCTATGGCTACACCTTC. This sequence encodes CASSIPGTGGFYGYTF. This chain connects TRBV19 to TRBJ1-2, with TRBD1 matching over 11 bases. Germline trimming cut 3 bases from V and 4 bases from J; bases unmatched to any gene: 7. Per germline, CDR1 LNHDA and CDR2 SQIVND (reference sequence). CDR3 length: 16 residues.

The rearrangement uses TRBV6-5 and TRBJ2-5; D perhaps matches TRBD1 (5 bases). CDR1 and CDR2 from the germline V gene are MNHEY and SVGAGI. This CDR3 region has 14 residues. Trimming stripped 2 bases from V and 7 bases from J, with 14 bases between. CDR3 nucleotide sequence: TGTGCCAGCAGTTACCCAGGCAGGGTCGGGACCCAGTACTTC. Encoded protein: CASSYPGRVGTQYF.

The DNA for the CDR3 is TGTGCCAGCAGTGCAGGTCAGCCCCAGCATTTT. Protein sequence: CASSAGQPQHF. This chain joins TRBV2 and TRBJ1-5; no reliable D call. This CDR3 has 11 residues. Trimming pared 4 bases from V and 6 bases from J, leaving 4 bases between. CDR1 is SNHLY, CDR2 FYNNEI, per germline.

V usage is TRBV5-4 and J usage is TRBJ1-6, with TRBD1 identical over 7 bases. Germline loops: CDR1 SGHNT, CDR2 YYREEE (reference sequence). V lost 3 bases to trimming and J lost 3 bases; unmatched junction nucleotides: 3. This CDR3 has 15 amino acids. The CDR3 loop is CASSSGDSYNSPLHF. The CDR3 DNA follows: TGTGCCAGCAGCTCAGGGGACAGCTATAATTCACCCCTCCACTTT. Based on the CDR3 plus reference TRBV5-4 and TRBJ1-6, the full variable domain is ETGVTQSPTHLIKTRGQQVTLRCSSQSGHNTVSWYQQALGQGPQFIFQYYREEENGRGNFPPRFSGLQFPNYSSELNVNALELDDSALYLCASSSGDSYNSPLHFGNGTRLTVT.

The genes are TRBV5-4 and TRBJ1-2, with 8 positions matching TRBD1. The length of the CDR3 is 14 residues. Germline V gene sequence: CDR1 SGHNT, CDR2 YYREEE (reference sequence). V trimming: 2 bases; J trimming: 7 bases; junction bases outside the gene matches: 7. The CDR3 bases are TGTGCCAGCAGCTTCGGACAGGGTTTGGGTGGCTACACCTTC. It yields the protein CASSFGQGLGGYTF.

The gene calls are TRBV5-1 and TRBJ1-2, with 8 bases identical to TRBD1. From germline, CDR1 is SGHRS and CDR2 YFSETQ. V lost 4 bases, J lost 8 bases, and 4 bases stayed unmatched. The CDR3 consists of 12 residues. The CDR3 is CASSRGQGGYTF. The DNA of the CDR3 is TGCGCCAGCAGCCGTGGACAGGGAGGCTACACCTTC. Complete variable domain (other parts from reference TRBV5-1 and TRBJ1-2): KAGVTQTPRYLIKTRGQQVTLSCSPISGHRSVSWYQQTPGQGLQFLFEYFSETQRNKGNFPGRFSGRQFSNSRSEMNVSTLELGDSALYLCASSRGQGGYTFGSGTRLTVV.

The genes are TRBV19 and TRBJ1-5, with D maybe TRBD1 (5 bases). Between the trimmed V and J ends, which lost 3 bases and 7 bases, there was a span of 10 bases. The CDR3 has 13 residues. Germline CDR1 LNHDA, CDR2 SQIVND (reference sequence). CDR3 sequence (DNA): TGTGCCAGTAGTATGGGGCTAAAACAGCCCCAGCATTTT. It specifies CASSMGLKQPQHF.

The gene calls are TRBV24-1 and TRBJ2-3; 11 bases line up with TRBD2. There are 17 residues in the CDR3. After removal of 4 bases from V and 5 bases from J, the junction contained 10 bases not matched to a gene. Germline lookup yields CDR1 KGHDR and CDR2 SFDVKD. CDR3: CATSEPTSGISRDTQYF. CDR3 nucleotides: TGTGCCACCAGTGAGCCGACTAGCGGGATCAGTCGAGATACGCAGTATTTT.

The CDR3 here is CASSVTGHYEKLFF. CDR3 nucleotides: TGTGCCAGCAGCGTCACAGGGCATTACGAAAAACTGTTTTTT. The chain couples TRBV7-6 to TRBJ1-4; a possible D gene is TRBD1 (6 bases). V gave up 5 bases and J gave up 8 bases, with 15 bases separating them. CDR1 is SGHVS, CDR2 FNYEAQ, per germline. The CDR3 contains 14 residues.

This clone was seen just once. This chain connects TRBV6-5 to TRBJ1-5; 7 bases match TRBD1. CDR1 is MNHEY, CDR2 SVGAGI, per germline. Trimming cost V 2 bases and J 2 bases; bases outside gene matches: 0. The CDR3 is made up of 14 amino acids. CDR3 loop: CASSYTGGNQPQHF. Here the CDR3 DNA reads TGTGCCAGCAGTTACACAGGGGGCAATCAGCCCCAGCATTTT.